This T cell receptor (beta chain) derives from a study of blood T cell repertoires in COVID-19. The CDR3 contains 16 residues. Between the trimmed V and J ends, which lost 2 bases and 0 bases, there was a span of 13 bases. Germline-derived CDR1 and CDR2 are GTSNPN and SVGIG (reference sequence). Here immunoSEQ multiplex PCR was the method, and the copy in TCRdb shows in-frame clones only, minus some. The profile covers over 450,000 clones, with roughly nine tenths appearing a single time and about 0.91% taken by the ten largest. Sequences were obtained from peripheral blood. This chain joins TRBV30 and TRBJ1-4, with D maybe TRBD1 (5 bases). The TCR sequence derives from a man aged 18 to 30 with COVID-19, enrolled during active disease. DNA of the CDR3: TGTGCCTGGAGTTCTGGACGGACACCAACTAATGAAAAACTGTTTTTT. It translates to CAWSSGRTPTNEKLFF.